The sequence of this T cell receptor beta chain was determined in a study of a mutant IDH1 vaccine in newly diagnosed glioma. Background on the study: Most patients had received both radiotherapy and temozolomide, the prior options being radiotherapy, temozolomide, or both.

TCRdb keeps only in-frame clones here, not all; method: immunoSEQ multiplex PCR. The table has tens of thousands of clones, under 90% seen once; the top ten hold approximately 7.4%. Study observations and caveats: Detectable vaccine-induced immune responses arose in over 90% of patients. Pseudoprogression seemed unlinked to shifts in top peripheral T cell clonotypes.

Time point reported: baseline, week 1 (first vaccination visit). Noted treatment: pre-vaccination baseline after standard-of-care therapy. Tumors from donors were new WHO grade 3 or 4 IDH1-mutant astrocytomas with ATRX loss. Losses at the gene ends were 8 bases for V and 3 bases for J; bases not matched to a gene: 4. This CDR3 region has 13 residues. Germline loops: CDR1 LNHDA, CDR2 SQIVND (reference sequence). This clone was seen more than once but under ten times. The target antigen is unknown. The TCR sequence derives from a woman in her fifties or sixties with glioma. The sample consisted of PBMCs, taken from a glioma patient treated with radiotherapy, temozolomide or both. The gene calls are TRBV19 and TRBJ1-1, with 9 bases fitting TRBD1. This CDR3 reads CASAGTGYTEAFF. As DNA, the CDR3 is TGTGCCAGTGCCGGGACAGGGTACACTGAAGCTTTCTTT.